The clone carrying this T cell receptor beta chain showed up just a few times. Antigen specificity is unknown. This entry comes from a study of PD-1 blockade in classical Hodgkin lymphoma. In the study overall: Nivolumab 3 mg/kg was given intravenously every 2 weeks. Notes on the study in general: Complete responders entered with baseline diversity on par with newly diagnosed patients, the results showed. Newly diagnosed patients were reported to start with lower TCR diversity than healthy donors. Unlike CD8+ TCR diversity, which did not rise significantly by C4D1, CD4+ TCR diversity did.

The time point denotes: cycle 4 day 1 (C4D1), after 6 weeks of nivolumab. All patients experienced relapse after autologous stem cell transplantation, and brentuximab vedotin exposure was variable. The germline gives CDR1 ENHRY, CDR2 SYGVKD. This CDR3 is 14 amino acids long. Trimming stripped 3 bases from V and 3 bases from J, with 12 bases between. Assay used: immunoSEQ multiplex PCR; TCRdb lists only in-frame clones, some missing. The sample carries tens of thousands of clones, around 76% recorded once. The chain recombines TRBV10-3 with TRBJ2-7; D possibly corresponds to TRBD2 (6 bases). The specimen was peripheral blood mononuclear cells (PBMCs), collected before the fourth cycle of nivolumab. The TCR sequence derives from a human donor with classical Hodgkin lymphoma. The DNA for the CDR3 is TGTGCCATCAGTGATGGGGGACTGATCTACGAGCAGTACTTC. It is translated as CAISDGGLIYEQYF.